The 13 T cell receptor beta chains presented below share a single source sample, sequenced in a study of T cells after somatic rescue of genetic block. Data came from immunoSEQ multiplex PCR; TCRdb stores just in-frame clones and leaves some out. The sample has 15,000 or so clones, 72% seen once. Sequenced material: peripheral blood mononuclear cells (PBMCs). The receptors here all came from a boy younger than 18.

This clone was found a few times. This rearrangement joins TRBV25-1 to TRBJ1-4; 8 nucleotides line up with TRBD1. The CDR3 runs 15 residues. CDR1 and CDR2 from the germline V gene are MGHDK and SYGVNS. Losses at the gene ends were 4 bases for V and 4 bases for J; bases not matched to a gene: 5. The CDR3 protein is CASSAGDRRNEKLFF. The CDR3 DNA reads TGTGCCAGCAGTGCCGGGGACAGGCGTAATGAAAAACTGTTTTTT.

The rearrangement joins TRBV7-9 to TRBJ2-1; 10 nucleotides align to TRBD2. Trimming cost V 5 bases and J 0 bases; bases outside gene matches: 13. Germline V CDR1 and CDR2: SEHNR, FQNEAQ (reference sequence). The CDR3 covers 19 residues. The CDR3 sequence is CASSARGSGGASSYNEQFF. CDR3 nucleotide sequence: TGTGCCAGCAGCGCCCGGGGGAGCGGGGGGGCGAGCTCCTACAATGAGCAGTTCTTC.

This clone was observed a few times. The J gene is TRBJ2-3, the V gene TRBV13; D is unresolved. Germline V lookup: CDR1 PRHDT, CDR2 FYEKMQ (reference sequence). V lost 3 bases and J lost 6, with 4 bases in between. The CDR3 loop spans 11 amino acids. CDR3 amino acids: CASSLEDTQYF. The CDR3 bases are TGTGCCAGCAGCTTGGAGGATACGCAGTATTTT.

The chain has TRBV25-1 and TRBJ1-1; D remains ambiguous. Germline CDR1 and CDR2: MGHDK and SYGVNS. Trimming removed 1 base at V and 0 bases at J, with 6 bases between. The length of the CDR3 is 14 residues. The CDR3 nucleotides read TGTGCCAGCAGTGAATGGTACATGAACACTGAAGCTTTCTTT. Amino acids: CASSEWYMNTEAFF.

The chain uses TRBV15 and TRBJ1-2; 7 bases fit TRBD1. The germline V gene encodes CDR1 LNHNV and CDR2 YYDKDF (reference sequence). This CDR3 is 13 amino acids long. V shed 0 bases and J 7 bases; nucleotides not matched to a gene: 2. CDR3 region: CATSRDTGVGYTF. The CDR3 coding sequence is TGTGCCACCAGCAGAGATACAGGGGTTGGCTACACCTTC.

This clone was picked up one time. The chain couples TRBV7-3 to TRBJ2-3, with 7 positions matching TRBD1. CDR1 is SGHTA, CDR2 FQGTGA, per germline. The CDR3 has 17 residues. The V gene end was trimmed by 5 bases and the J gene end by 5 bases; junction bases not matched to a gene: 16. CDR3 nucleotides: TGTGCCAGCAGCGACCCCCGCCGACAGGGTTTGAAAGATACGCAGTATTTT. This sequence encodes CASSDPRRQGLKDTQYF.

The V call is TRBV21-1, the J call TRBJ2-5. TRBV21-1 is a recognized pseudogene. The CDR3 sequence is 15 residues long. The CDR3 is CPSQQAGDSQETQYF. In DNA form, the CDR3 reads TGTCCTTCGCAACAGGCAGGGGACTCCCAAGAGACCCAGTACTTC.

This clone has just a few counts. The chain has TRBV5-1 and TRBJ2-2; D gene uncertain. Trimming left V 3 bases short and J 5 bases short, with 8 bases between. Germline loops: CDR1 SGHRS, CDR2 YFSETQ. There are 13 residues in the CDR3. CDR3 coding DNA: TGCGCCAGCAGCTCTAGGGTGACCGGGGAGCTGTTTTTT. The encoded protein is CASSSRVTGELFF.

The chain uses TRBV27 and TRBJ2-5, with TRBD2 matching 10 bases. CDR3 size: 15 residues. Germline V CDR1 and CDR2: MNHEY, SMNVEV (reference sequence). With 1 base clipped from V and 4 bases from J, the junction kept 3 bases outside the gene matches. As DNA, the CDR3 is TGTGCCAGCAGTTTATTTCGGACTAGCGGAGAGACCCAGTACTTC. Translation: CASSLFRTSGETQYF.

The chain uses TRBV28 and TRBJ2-3; 10 bases align to TRBD2. The CDR3 is 18 residues long. Per germline, CDR1 MDHEN and CDR2 SYDVKM. J was trimmed by 1 base and V by 7 bases; bases with no gene match: 14. The DNA for the CDR3 is TGTGCCAGCACCCCCTCTTTGTCTAGCGGGGGTGGCACAGATACGCAGTATTTT. Protein product: CASTPSLSSGGGTDTQYF. Together with reference TRBV28 and TRBJ2-3, the CDR3 gives the full variable domain: DVKVTQSSRYLVKRTGEKVFLECVQDMDHENMFWYRQDPGLGLRLIYFSYDVKMKEKGDIPEGYSVSREKKERFSLILESASTNQTSMYLCASTPSLSSGGGTDTQYFGPGTRLTVL.

This CDR3 is CASSVTGANTEAFF. CDR3 nucleotide sequence: TGTGCCAGTAGTGTGACCGGGGCGAACACTGAAGCTTTCTTT. V usage is TRBV19 and J usage is TRBJ1-1, with D perhaps matching TRBD1 (5 bases). V was clipped by 5 bases and J by 1 base, with 11 bases between them. Germline CDR1 and CDR2: LNHDA and SQIVND (reference sequence). This CDR3 contains 14 residues.

The chain recombines TRBV6-5 with TRBJ1-6; D is possibly TRBD1 (6 bases). This CDR3 has 15 residues. The germline V gene encodes CDR1 MNHEY and CDR2 SVGAGI. The germline V and J ends were trimmed by 6 bases and 6 bases, with 15 bases remaining between them. CDR3 DNA sequence: TGTGCCAGCAGGCAAGGGGGGGGTCTTAATTCACCCCTCCACTTT. Its translation: CASRQGGGLNSPLHF.

The V gene is TRBV7-3, the J gene TRBJ2-2, with 7 bases identical to TRBD2. The J segment lost 2 bases and the V segment lost 3 bases, leaving 6 bases of the junction unmatched. CDR3 length equals 16 residues. Germline CDR1 is SGHTA and CDR2 is FQGTGA. The CDR3 sequence: CASSLRGSLNTGELFF. The CDR3 DNA follows: TGTGCCAGCAGCTTGCGCGGGAGCCTTAACACCGGGGAGCTGTTTTTT.